The source of this T cell receptor (beta chain) is a study of T-cell memory formation after mild COVID-19. Study-level findings and limits: Contracting CD8+ clones were enriched in EMRA, CD4+ mainly in CM and EM. Clones shrinking from day 15 to 85 showed even CD4/CD8 mixes; later expanders tilted CD4+.

V was clipped by 2 bases and J by 2 bases, with 16 bases between them. CDR1 SGHVS and CDR2 FNYEAQ come from the germline V gene. CDR3 length equals 16 residues. This clonotype has a count of ten or more. Its antigen is undetermined. TCRdb re-derived calls from the 5' RACE reads in MiXCR, one entry per CDR3 protein. The table lists about 82,000 distinct CDR3 sequences, roughly 13% of them singletons. Sequencing used PBMCs or a T cell subset sorted from them (not recorded which). The receptor's source is a man aged 18 to 30 who had mild COVID-19 (a few samples of this study predate the infection). Cell type and time point are not known. The gene calls are TRBV7-6 and TRBJ2-7; D tentatively fits TRBD1 or TRBD2 (5 bases each). CDR3 in DNA: TGTGCCAGCAGCTTAACAGACAGAGGGGCACCCTACGAGCAGTACTTC. Its translation is CASSLTDRGAPYEQYF.